These 28 T cell receptor beta chains were sequenced from one sample in a study of T cells expressing NK-cell markers. Each CDR3 protein gets one entry in TCRdb, which reprocessed the 5' RACE reads and gives no DNA. The listing contains almost 450,000 distinct CDR3 sequences. Material for sequencing was blood T cells: a sorted CD56 or NKG2C T cell subset, CD4+ or CD8+ T cells, or bulk PBMC T cells (not recorded which). The receptors shown here come from a woman aged 18-70 years in good health.

The J gene is TRBJ2-5, the V gene TRBV5-1; TCRdb's D gene call, TRBD1, goes unchecked for lack of DNA. This CDR3 contains 16 residues. CDR1 is SGHRS and CDR2 is YFSETQ in the germline V gene. The chain's CDR3 is CASSLAPGNHQETQYF. The whole variable domain, remainder taken from reference TRBV5-1 and TRBJ2-5, is KAGVTQTPRYLIKTRGQQVTLSCSPISGHRSVSWYQQTPGQGLQFLFEYFSETQRNKGNFPGRFSGRQFSNSRSEMNVSTLELGDSALYLCASSLAPGNHQETQYFGPGTRLLVL.

The rearrangement joins TRBV6-4 to TRBJ2-2; TCRdb calls TRBD1, which cannot be checked without DNA. Germline V gene sequence: CDR1 MRHNA, CDR2 SNTAGT. The CDR3 loop spans 14 amino acids. The chain's CDR3 is CATRGTANTGELFF.

This chain uses TRBV9 with TRBJ2-3; checking the TCRdb D call of TRBD2 is not possible without DNA. The CDR3 is made up of 16 amino acids. Germline lookup yields CDR1 SGDLS and CDR2 YYNGEE. CDR3 region: CASSVGTYISTDTQYF.

This rearrangement joins TRBV11-3 to TRBJ1-1; TCRdb's D gene call, TRBD1, goes unchecked for lack of DNA. Looked up from germline, CDR1 is SGHNT and CDR2 is YENEEA. This CDR3 region has 14 residues. The CDR3 sequence: CASSLEGENTEAFF.

The chain combines TRBV18 with TRBJ2-1. The CDR3 totals 13 residues. Looked up from germline, CDR1 is KGHSH and CDR2 is LQKENI. CDR3 region: CASSPQGAYEQFF.

The genes are TRBV20-1 and TRBJ2-5; as DNA is missing, the TRBD2 call by TCRdb cannot be tested. CDR1 and CDR2 from the germline V gene are DFQATT and SNEGSKA (reference sequence). This CDR3 has 14 amino acids. This chain's CDR3 is CSARGRTRAETQYF.

The gene calls are TRBV6-5 and TRBJ1-1; TCRdb designates TRBD1, a call that cannot be tested without DNA. The CDR3 is made up of 14 amino acids. In germline, CDR1 is MNHEY, CDR2 SVGAGI. The CDR3 sequence: CASSFQGTDTEAFF.

The chain carries TRBV20-1 and TRBJ2-3; TCRdb outputs TRBD1, but without DNA this stays unchecked. The CDR3 loop spans 15 amino acids. Germline V gives CDR1 DFQATT, CDR2 SNEGSKA (reference sequence). The CDR3 protein is CSAAKTGKGTDTQYF.

This chain joins TRBV7-3 and TRBJ2-6; TCRdb's D call of TRBD1 is untestable without DNA. CDR1 and CDR2 from the germline V gene are SGHTA and FQGTGA. The CDR3 length is 17 residues. CDR3 region: CASSPGVGYSGANVLTF.

The chain joins TRBV2 to TRBJ2-1; TCRdb's assignment of TRBD2 cannot be checked, as there is no DNA. The CDR3 has 13 amino acids. Germline assignment: CDR1 SNHLY and CDR2 FYNNEI. The CDR3 loop is CASILAGYNEQFF.

The J gene is TRBJ1-1, the V gene TRBV20-1. The germline V gene encodes CDR1 DFQATT and CDR2 SNEGSKA (reference sequence). This CDR3 has 11 amino acids. The CDR3 here is CSLGGDTEAFF.

The V gene is TRBV5-4, the J gene TRBJ2-1; TCRdb calls TRBD2, which cannot be checked without DNA. The V gene's germline CDR1 is SGHNT and CDR2 YYREEE (reference sequence). This CDR3 region has 14 residues. The CDR3 reads CASSTPTLPGGGFF.

The chain is built from TRBV5-1 and TRBJ2-5; lacking DNA, the TRBD2 call made by TCRdb goes unchecked. CDR1 is SGHRS, CDR2 YFSETQ, per germline. The CDR3 is 13 residues long. This CDR3 reads CASSLDIGRTQYF. Together with reference TRBV5-1 and TRBJ2-5, the CDR3 gives the full variable domain: KAGVTQTPRYLIKTRGQQVTLSCSPISGHRSVSWYQQTPGQGLQFLFEYFSETQRNKGNFPGRFSGRQFSNSRSEMNVSTLELGDSALYLCASSLDIGRTQYFGPGTRLLVL.

The chain uses TRBV12-3 or TRBV12-4 and TRBJ2-7; TCRdb names TRBD1, which stays unverified in the absence of DNA. CDR3 length equals 14 residues. The chain's CDR3 is CASSLYQGANEQYF.

The V gene is TRBV20-1, the J gene TRBJ2-1; absent DNA, TCRdb's TRBD1 call cannot be checked. The CDR3 spans 17 residues. The germline CDR1 and CDR2 sequences are DFQATT and SNEGSKA (reference sequence). The CDR3 here is CSALEDGVPKVYNEQFF.

The CDR3: CASSRSSGQRYNEQFF. The chain joins TRBV7-2 to TRBJ2-1; as DNA is missing, the TRBD2 call by TCRdb cannot be tested. CDR3 length equals 16 residues. CDR1 SGHTA and CDR2 FQGNSA come from the germline V gene.

The gene calls are TRBV5-1 and TRBJ2-1. CDR1 SGHRS and CDR2 YFSETQ come from the germline V gene. The CDR3 contains 14 residues. This chain's CDR3 is CASSLGVTYNEQFF.

This chain joins TRBV20-1 and TRBJ1-4; TCRdb picks TRBD1, but there is no DNA to check that call. This CDR3 spans 18 amino acids. Germline V gives CDR1 DFQATT, CDR2 SNEGSKA (reference sequence). The CDR3 sequence is CSARRINERTGKGEKLFF.

The rearrangement uses TRBV4-3 and TRBJ2-5; TCRdb gives TRBD2 as the D gene, but with no DNA this cannot be confirmed. The CDR3 contains 16 residues. CDR1 and CDR2 from the germline V gene are LGHNA and YSLEER. CDR3: CASSQASGGALETQYF.

The chain has TRBV3-1 and TRBJ2-7; TCRdb returns TRBD1, unconfirmable since there is no DNA. This CDR3 has 14 residues. From germline, CDR1 is LGHDT and CDR2 YNNKEL (reference sequence). This CDR3 reads CASSNRTGGLEQYF.

This chain joins TRBV5-1 and TRBJ1-2; the D call of TRBD1 rests on TCRdb alone, since no DNA is present to check it. Germline V gene sequence: CDR1 SGHRS, CDR2 YFSETQ. This CDR3 comprises 16 residues. CDR3: CASSLEGTGVDYGYTF.

J is TRBJ2-3 and V is TRBV27; TCRdb names TRBD2, which stays unverified in the absence of DNA. CDR1 MNHEY and CDR2 SMNVEV come from the germline V gene (reference sequence). The CDR3 contains 16 residues. CDR3 protein: CASSRLAESRTDTQYF.

The chain combines TRBV5-6 with TRBJ2-2; absent DNA, TCRdb's TRBD1 call cannot be checked. The CDR3 consists of 13 residues. CDR1 is SGHDT, CDR2 YYEEEE, per germline. CDR3 in amino acids: CASSARGGRELFF.

The chain has TRBV29-1 and TRBJ2-1; TCRdb calls TRBD2, which cannot be checked without DNA. The CDR3 is made up of 16 amino acids. Germline loops: CDR1 SQVTM, CDR2 ANQGSEA. CDR3 sequence: CSVEPTTSGGRHGQFF.

This chain joins TRBV7-2 and TRBJ1-2; TCRdb selects TRBD1, and the lack of DNA leaves this call unchecked. CDR1 SGHTA and CDR2 FQGNSA come from the germline V gene. The CDR3 is made up of 13 amino acids. The CDR3 loop is CASSLWDIGGYTF.

The chain recombines TRBV7-3 with TRBJ1-1; TCRdb designates TRBD1, a call that cannot be tested without DNA. The germline gives CDR1 SGHTA, CDR2 FQGTGA. This CDR3 contains 13 residues. The CDR3 sequence: CASSDGGATEAFF.

V and J are TRBV12-3 or TRBV12-4 and TRBJ2-1; no DNA is available, so the TRBD2 call from TCRdb remains unchecked. CDR3 length equals 15 residues. CDR3: CASIPRLAGVNEQFF.

The rearrangement links TRBV27 to TRBJ2-7; the TRBD1 assignment by TCRdb is unverifiable without DNA. The germline CDR1 and CDR2 sequences are MNHEY and SMNVEV (reference sequence). The CDR3 is 13 residues long. The CDR3 reads CASSPGVGDEQYF.